The rows below give T cell receptor beta chains drawn from one sample of a study of T cell responses to AZD1222 COVID-19 vaccine. Only in-frame clones appear in the TCRdb table, and some are missing; sequencing was by immunoSEQ multiplex PCR. The sample lists over 45,000 clones, over 75% seen once, with under 5.5% in the top ten. The sequencing here drew on peripheral blood, taken 28 days after the second AZD1222 dose. These receptors were taken from an adult who received the AZD1222 COVID-19 vaccine. CDR3s include the opening cysteine and the closing phenylalanine or tryptophan. Each record gives: D gene, clone size, V gene, CDR3 length, J gene, CDR3 DNA, CDR3 protein. A D gene is named only where the DNA matches it firmly. Clone size appears in some rows only: once, few, many, or a class for an expanded clone.

d_gene: NA
abundance: NA
v_gene: TRBV11-2
len: 14
j_gene: TRBJ2-1
CDR3nt: TGTGCCAGCAGCTTAGATCCACTAGACAATGAGCAGTTCTTC
CDR3aa: CASSLDPLDNEQFF

d_gene: NA
abundance: once
v_gene: TRBV5-1
len: 12
j_gene: TRBJ2-1
CDR3nt: TGCGCCAGCAGCTTGTTAGGGAATGAGCAGTTCTTC
CDR3aa: CASSLLGNEQFF

d_gene: TRBD1
abundance: NA
v_gene: TRBV6-5
len: 13
j_gene: TRBJ1-2
CDR3nt: TGTGCCAGCAGTTACGGGACAGTTTGGGGCTACACCTTC
CDR3aa: CASSYGTVWGYTF

d_gene: NA
abundance: NA
v_gene: TRBV4-1
len: 14
j_gene: TRBJ1-1
CDR3nt: TGCGCCAGCAGCCAAGAAGAGGGGGACGCTGAAGCTTTCTTT
CDR3aa: CASSQEEGDAEAFF

d_gene: NA
abundance: NA
v_gene: TRBV5-1
len: 14
j_gene: TRBJ1-2
CDR3nt: TGCGCCAGCAGTCGACGACCATCCGGAGGTGGCTACACCTTC
CDR3aa: CASSRRPSGGGYTF

d_gene: NA
abundance: NA
v_gene: TRBV5-4
len: 14
j_gene: TRBJ1-2
CDR3nt: TGTGCCAGCAGCTTGGCCTTTGTCAGACAGAACTACACCTTC
CDR3aa: CASSLAFVRQNYTF

d_gene: NA
abundance: NA
v_gene: TRBV19
len: 14
j_gene: TRBJ1-1
CDR3nt: TGTGCCAGTAGTATAGTTGCGGGGAACGGACGAGCTTTCTTT
CDR3aa: CASSIVAGNGRAFF

d_gene: NA
abundance: NA
v_gene: TRBV6-5
len: 12
j_gene: TRBJ1-1
CDR3nt: TGTGCCAGCGGGATACAGGGTATTGAAGCTTTCTTT
CDR3aa: CASGIQGIEAFF

d_gene: TRBD1
abundance: once
v_gene: TRBV7-6
len: 15
j_gene: TRBJ1-3
CDR3nt: TGTGCCAGCAGTCGCGACAGGGGCTCTGGAAACACCATATATTTT
CDR3aa: CASSRDRGSGNTIYF

d_gene: NA
abundance: once
v_gene: TRBV7-2
len: 13
j_gene: TRBJ2-7
CDR3nt: TGTGCCAGCAGCCCTATGAGGGGGAGCGAGCAGTACTTC
CDR3aa: CASSPMRGSEQYF

d_gene: NA
abundance: NA
v_gene: TRBV5-4
len: 14
j_gene: TRBJ1-2
CDR3nt: TGTGCCAGCAGCTTGGTAGGATCCGACTATGGCTACACCTTC
CDR3aa: CASSLVGSDYGYTF

d_gene: NA
abundance: NA
v_gene: TRBV27
len: 15
j_gene: TRBJ2-7
CDR3nt: TGTGCCAGCAGTTTATCGACGGCAGCGCCCTACGAGCAGTACTTC
CDR3aa: CASSLSTAAPYEQYF

d_gene: NA
abundance: NA
v_gene: TRBV6-4
len: 14
j_gene: TRBJ2-1
CDR3nt: TGTGCCAGCAGCGTCCAGGACAGTCACAATGAGCAGTTCTTC
CDR3aa: CASSVQDSHNEQFF

d_gene: TRBD2
abundance: NA
v_gene: TRBV2
len: 20
j_gene: TRBJ2-2
CDR3nt: TGTGCCAGCAGTGAGATGGGCCCTAGCGGGGGGGCCGTATATGGCGGGGAGCTGTTTTTT
CDR3aa: CASSEMGPSGGAVYGGELFF

d_gene: NA
abundance: NA
v_gene: TRBV9
len: 15
j_gene: TRBJ1-6
CDR3nt: TGTGCCAGCAGCGTAGACGGGGCAGAAAATTCACCCCTCCACTTT
CDR3aa: CASSVDGAENSPLHF

d_gene: NA
abundance: NA
v_gene: TRBV10-1
len: 15
j_gene: TRBJ1-1
CDR3nt: TGCGCCAGCAGTGATTCGGGGGCCGGGAACACTGAAGCTTTCTTT
CDR3aa: CASSDSGAGNTEAFF

d_gene: TRBD2
abundance: NA
v_gene: TRBV6-2/TRBV6-3
len: 15
j_gene: TRBJ2-1
CDR3nt: TGTGCCAGCAGCCCCGCGGGAGGGACCTACAATGAGCAGTTCTTC
CDR3aa: CASSPAGGTYNEQFF

d_gene: NA
abundance: NA
v_gene: TRBV7-9
len: 14
j_gene: TRBJ2-5
CDR3nt: TGTGCCAGCAGCTTATACAGGAACCAAGAGACCCAGTACTTC
CDR3aa: CASSLYRNQETQYF

d_gene: NA
abundance: NA
v_gene: TRBV6-5
len: 16
j_gene: TRBJ1-1
CDR3nt: TGTGCCAGCAGTTACTCCAAAGGACGGGTAAACACTGAAGCTTTCTTT
CDR3aa: CASSYSKGRVNTEAFF

d_gene: NA
abundance: once
v_gene: TRBV29-1
len: 14
j_gene: TRBJ2-3
CDR3nt: TGCAGCGTTGTGAAAGGGTGGAGCGCAGATACGCAGTATTTT
CDR3aa: CSVVKGWSADTQYF

d_gene: TRBD2
abundance: NA
v_gene: TRBV27
len: 20
j_gene: TRBJ2-5
CDR3nt: TGTGCCAGCAGTTTAGTCGCCGAGGGACATACAGCGGGGGGTAGAGAGACCCAGTACTTC
CDR3aa: CASSLVAEGHTAGGRETQYF

d_gene: TRBD1
abundance: NA
v_gene: TRBV4-2
len: 16
j_gene: TRBJ2-5
CDR3nt: TGTGCCAGCAGCCAAGGGGCTGGGACAGGCGGGGAGACCCAGTACTTC
CDR3aa: CASSQGAGTGGETQYF

d_gene: TRBD2
abundance: NA
v_gene: TRBV7-2
len: 16
j_gene: TRBJ2-3
CDR3nt: TGTGCCAGCAGCTTAGCGGGACTAGCGGGAGCAGATACGCAGTATTTT
CDR3aa: CASSLAGLAGADTQYF

d_gene: NA
abundance: few
v_gene: TRBV4-2
len: 15
j_gene: TRBJ2-3
CDR3nt: TGTGCCAGCAGCCAAGATTCCAGCGGCACAGATACGCAGTATTTT
CDR3aa: CASSQDSSGTDTQYF

d_gene: TRBD1
abundance: NA
v_gene: TRBV4-1
len: 15
j_gene: TRBJ2-1
CDR3nt: TGCGCCAGCAGCCCGGGACAGGGTCCCTACAATGAGCAGTTCTTC
CDR3aa: CASSPGQGPYNEQFF

d_gene: NA
abundance: NA
v_gene: TRBV12-5
len: 12
j_gene: TRBJ1-4
CDR3nt: TGTGCTAGTGGATGGGGGGCTGAAAAACTGTTTTTT
CDR3aa: CASGWGAEKLFF

d_gene: TRBD1
abundance: NA
v_gene: TRBV6-5
len: 14
j_gene: TRBJ1-2
CDR3nt: TGTGCCAGCACTGCGGACAGGATTGGCGGTGGCTACACCTTC
CDR3aa: CASTADRIGGGYTF

d_gene: TRBD1
abundance: once
v_gene: TRBV5-4
len: 15
j_gene: TRBJ2-3
CDR3nt: TGTGCCAGCAGCGGTACGGGACAGTATATGGATACGCAGTATTTT
CDR3aa: CASSGTGQYMDTQYF

d_gene: TRBD1
abundance: NA
v_gene: TRBV7-2
len: 16
j_gene: TRBJ2-7
CDR3nt: TGTGCCAGCAGCTTAAGGGCGGCGGGACAGGCCTACGAGCAGTACTTC
CDR3aa: CASSLRAAGQAYEQYF

d_gene: NA
abundance: NA
v_gene: TRBV5-6
len: 13
j_gene: TRBJ2-1
CDR3nt: TGTGCCAGCAGCTTGGACTTAGGGCCAAGGGAGTTCTTC
CDR3aa: CASSLDLGPREFF

d_gene: TRBD1
abundance: NA
v_gene: TRBV4-1
len: 19
j_gene: TRBJ1-1
CDR3nt: TGCGCCAGCAGCCAAGATATTTTACAGGGGAGAAAAAGCGGGACTGAAGCTTTCTTT
CDR3aa: CASSQDILQGRKSGTEAFF

d_gene: NA
abundance: NA
v_gene: TRBV5-4
len: 15
j_gene: TRBJ2-3
CDR3nt: TGTGCCAGCAGCCCGGCGCGGAGCGTGACAGATACGCAGTATTTT
CDR3aa: CASSPARSVTDTQYF

d_gene: TRBD2
abundance: NA
v_gene: TRBV2
len: 13
j_gene: TRBJ2-3
CDR3nt: TGTGCCAGCAGGAGACTAGCGGGGGATACGCAGTATTTT
CDR3aa: CASRRLAGDTQYF

d_gene: NA
abundance: NA
v_gene: TRBV7-9
len: 16
j_gene: TRBJ1-1
CDR3nt: TGTGCCAGCAGCTCCTACGGGCTAGCAATGAACACTGAAGCTTTCTTT
CDR3aa: CASSSYGLAMNTEAFF

d_gene: NA
abundance: NA
v_gene: TRBV21-1
len: 16
j_gene: TRBJ1-1
CDR3nt: TGTGCCAGCAGAGACTTTTTGCTCACAATTCGCACTGAAGCTTTCTTT
CDR3aa: CASRDFLLTIRTEAFF

d_gene: TRBD2
abundance: NA
v_gene: TRBV15
len: 13
j_gene: TRBJ2-7
CDR3nt: TGTGCCACCGTGTCTAGCGGCTCCTACGAGCAGTACTTC
CDR3aa: CATVSSGSYEQYF

d_gene: NA
abundance: NA
v_gene: TRBV11-2
len: 15
j_gene: TRBJ2-3
CDR3nt: TGTGCCAGCAGCTTCGTATCGGTTGCGATAGATACGCAGTATTTT
CDR3aa: CASSFVSVAIDTQYF

d_gene: NA
abundance: NA
v_gene: TRBV5-4
len: 13
j_gene: TRBJ1-1
CDR3nt: TGTGCCAGCAGCTTGGACTGGGACGGAAAAGCTTTCTTT
CDR3aa: CASSLDWDGKAFF

d_gene: TRBD1
abundance: NA
v_gene: TRBV27
len: 16
j_gene: TRBJ2-7
CDR3nt: TGTGCCAGCAGTTTGGGACAGGCGTTTGACTCCTACGAGCAGTACTTC
CDR3aa: CASSLGQAFDSYEQYF

d_gene: NA
abundance: once
v_gene: TRBV27
len: 14
j_gene: TRBJ1-2
CDR3nt: TGTGCCAGCAGAACCGTCACCGGGAACTATGGCTACACCTTC
CDR3aa: CASRTVTGNYGYTF

d_gene: TRBD1
abundance: NA
v_gene: TRBV18
len: 16
j_gene: TRBJ1-1
CDR3nt: TGTGCCAGCTCACCCCAGGGGGCCCAGCGTGGCACTGAAGCTTTCTTT
CDR3aa: CASSPQGAQRGTEAFF